This T cell receptor beta chain was sequenced in a study of T cells in women clearing cervical HPV infection. Background on the study: Cases were women with histologically confirmed HPV16-related CIN3 or worse, including a couple of invasive cancers.

As regards this clone: As yet, its antigen is unknown. The read is 3 residues too short to cover the CDR3 end, so that end is filled in from the germline J gene. Distinct nucleotide sequences in the sample also encode this CDR3.

Per germline, CDR1 ENHRY and CDR2 SYGVKD. Trimming pared 9 bases from V and 0 bases from J, leaving 21 bases between. The CDR3 runs to 17 residues. Overall study findings and caveats: Timing of associations relative to infection is unclear; T-cell subsets were not isolated.

Average input was 1200 ng genomic DNA for immunoSEQ TCR beta CDR3 amplification. TCRdb's copy holds only in-frame clones and misses some; the assay was immunoSEQ multiplex PCR. Its table records some 43,000 clones. This TCR was sampled from a woman between 18 and 75 years old with a cervical HPV16 infection that either progressed to CIN3+ or cleared (not recorded which). The rearrangement uses TRBV10-3 and TRBJ1-3; D is perhaps TRBD1 (5 bases). The material sequenced was blood buffy coat. The CDR3 sequence is CAIGSREVGFSGNTIYF. Incomplete CDR3 DNA: TGTGCCATAGGGTCCAGGGAAGTAGGTTTCTCTGGAAACACC.